This T cell receptor (beta chain) was obtained from a study of shared clonotypes between healthy human individuals. Trimming removed 8 bases from V and 1 base from J, with 11 bases in between. From germline, CDR1 is SEHNR and CDR2 FQNEAQ (reference sequence). The length of the CDR3 is 14 residues. Deep-level settings were used for running the assay. Researchers divided each subset's genomic DNA evenly across several immunoSEQ plates. Original analysis: Filtering differed because ImmunoSEQ produced junction-only sequences that carried no quality scores. Sequenced by immunoSEQ multiplex PCR; TCRdb stores in-frame clones only, minus some. V and J calls and clone size come straight from that table; D and trimming were deduced from the DNA. Of about a million clones in the sample, approximately 72% are singletons; the top ten hold about 1.5%.

The receptor comes from a man in his late teens or twenties in good health. The chain links TRBV7-9 to TRBJ2-2; D may match TRBD1 or TRBD2 (5 bases each). The sample was memory CD4+ T cells sorted from blood. The subset denotes: CD45RA-negative fraction. CDR3 coding DNA: TGTGCCAGCGGGGGATTTCAGAACACCGGGGAGCTGTTTTTT. Translation: CASGGFQNTGELFF. The full variable domain, its missing parts supplied by reference TRBV7-9 and TRBJ2-2, is DTGVSQNPRHKITKRGQNVTFRCDPISEHNRLYWYRQTLGQGPEFLTYFQNEAQLEKSRLLSDRFSAERPKGSFSTLEIQRTEQGDSAMYLCASGGFQNTGELFFGEGSRLTVL.